The 24 T cell receptor beta chains presented below share a single source sample, sequenced in a study of T cells in Graves' hyperthyroidism and ophthalmopathy. What was amplified from RNA transcripts were TCR beta CDR3 regions. The HTBI primer set was used in a first-round RT-PCR of the TCR CDR3. In TCRdb, the multiplex PCR reads were re-called with MiXCR into one record per CDR3 protein. The sample gives nearly 600,000 distinct CDR3 sequences, 14% of which show up once; 6.5% to 9% is in the top ten. Sequenced material: blood. Receptors were obtained from a woman younger than 30 with Graves' ophthalmopathy.

This clonotype was found a few times. J is TRBJ2-1 and V is TRBV6-5, with 7 positions matching TRBD1. V shed 2 bases and J 3 bases; nucleotides not matched to a gene: 4. The germline V gene encodes CDR1 MNHEY and CDR2 SVGAGI. CDR3 length equals 15 residues. The chain's CDR3 is CASSYRGTDYNEQFF. For the CDR3, the DNA is TGTGCCAGCAGTTACAGGGGGACAGACTACAATGAGCAGTTCTTC.

This clonotype was detected only a few times. This chain uses TRBV6-1 with TRBJ2-7; 10 nucleotides match TRBD1. J gave up 5 bases and V 5 bases, and 15 bases lay outside the gene matches. CDR1 and CDR2 (germline): MNHNS, SASEGT. This CDR3 comprises 17 residues. CDR3 DNA sequence: TGTGCCAGCAGTTCCCTGGGCCCGGGACAGGGGCTACACGAGCAGTACTTC. Protein product: CASSSLGPGQGLHEQYF.

This clonotype was recorded a few times. This chain joins TRBV20-1 and TRBJ1-1; perhaps TRBD1 as D (5 bases). CDR1 is DFQATT and CDR2 is SNEGSKA in the germline V gene (reference sequence). This CDR3 spans 13 amino acids. V was trimmed by 6 bases and J by 1 base, leaving 12 bases between them. CDR3 protein: CSARGRQNTEAFF. The CDR3 region has the DNA TGCAGTGCGAGGGGCCGGCAGAACACTGAAGCTTTCTTT.

In this sample, this clonotype turned up a few times. J is TRBJ1-2 and V is TRBV7-8; TRBD1 is a possible D gene (5 bases). Deletions cut 3 bases from V and 4 bases from J, with 12 bases between. Germline V gene sequence: CDR1 SGHVS, CDR2 FQNEAQ. The CDR3 is made up of 14 amino acids. CDR3 DNA sequence: TGTGCCAGCAGCTTGGCCAGGGCGTTCTATGGCTACACCTTC. This codes for CASSLARAFYGYTF.

The chain has TRBV12-3 or TRBV12-4 and TRBJ1-1; a possible D gene is TRBD1 (6 bases). The CDR3 consists of 14 residues. The germline V and J ends were trimmed by 6 bases and 0 bases, with 11 bases remaining between them. The CDR3 reads CASSHRELNTEAFF. For the CDR3, the DNA is TGTGCCAGCAGCCACAGGGAACTGAACACTGAAGCTTTCTTT.

This clonotype came up many times. The chain links TRBV6-2 or TRBV6-3 to TRBJ1-1, with D hard to call. With 5 bases removed from V and 1 base from J, the gap between germline ends came to 8 bases. The CDR3 is made up of 13 amino acids. Germline values: CDR1 MNHEY, CDR2 SVGEGT. The CDR3 here is CASSQAANTEAFF. The CDR3 coding sequence is TGTGCCAGCAGTCAGGCAGCGAACACTGAAGCTTTCTTT.

In its sample, this clonotype was seen many times. J is TRBJ1-1 and V is TRBV28; D is perhaps TRBD1 (5 bases). The CDR3 runs 14 residues. Trimming left V 3 bases short and J 7 bases short, with 15 bases between. Germline lookup yields CDR1 MDHEN and CDR2 SYDVKM. The CDR3 region has the DNA TGTGCCAGCAGTTTCAACGGGGGAGGCTATGAAGCTTTCTTT. As protein: CASSFNGGGYEAFF.

The rearrangement links TRBV19 to TRBJ2-1; D tentatively reads TRBD1 or TRBD2 (6 bases each). V gave up 3 bases and J gave up 2 bases, with 14 bases separating them. There are 16 residues in the CDR3. The germline CDR1 and CDR2 sequences are LNHDA and SQIVND (reference sequence). CDR3 sequence reads: CASSIEGGFAYNEQFF. CDR3 DNA sequence: TGTGCCAGTAGTATCGAGGGGGGATTTGCCTACAATGAGCAGTTCTTC.

This clonotype was detected once. This chain links TRBV7-9 with TRBJ1-2; 10 nucleotides align to TRBD1. V lost 4 bases, J lost 4 bases, and 6 bases stayed unmatched. This CDR3 comprises 15 residues. Looked up from germline, CDR1 is SEHNR and CDR2 is FQNEAQ (reference sequence). The CDR3 DNA follows: TGTGCCAGCAGCTCCCCCCGGACAGGGGGCTATGGCTACACCTTC. Translating it yields CASSSPRTGGYGYTF. Full variable domain (remainder filled in from reference TRBV7-9 and TRBJ1-2): DTGVSQNPRHKITKRGQNVTFRCDPISEHNRLYWYRQTLGQGPEFLTYFQNEAQLEKSRLLSDRFSAERPKGSFSTLEIQRTEQGDSAMYLCASSSPRTGGYGYTFGSGTRLTVV.

This clonotype was detected only a few times. The rearrangement uses TRBV27 and TRBJ2-7, with TRBD2 matching 9 bases. This CDR3 is built from 15 residues. V gave up 0 bases and J gave up 5 bases; unmatched junction bases: 5. Per germline, CDR1 MNHEY and CDR2 SMNVEV (reference sequence). CDR3 sequence reads: CASSLSGGRAHEQYF. Here the CDR3 DNA reads TGTGCCAGCAGTTTATCAGGCGGGAGGGCCCACGAGCAGTACTTC.

This clonotype has at least ten counts. The chain combines TRBV12-3 or TRBV12-4 with TRBJ2-1; 7 bases map to TRBD1. V lost 4 bases to trimming and J lost 4 bases; unmatched junction nucleotides: 13. The CDR3 runs 17 residues. The CDR3 here is CASSWPPPDRLYNEQFF. The CDR3 region has the DNA TGTGCCAGCAGTTGGCCCCCGCCGGACAGGCTATACAATGAGCAGTTCTTC.

This clonotype was seen at least ten times. The chain has TRBV20-1 and TRBJ2-7; D possibly corresponds to TRBD1 (5 bases). Germline loops: CDR1 DFQATT, CDR2 SNEGSKA (reference sequence). The CDR3 spans 13 residues. The germline V and J ends were trimmed by 5 bases and 3 bases, with 14 bases remaining between them. CDR3 sequence (DNA): TGCAGTGCTCGTCCTTCAGGGATCTACGAGCAGTACTTC. This codes for CSARPSGIYEQYF.

This clonotype was recorded at least ten times. Here the CDR3 DNA reads TGTGCCAGCAGCTTAGTCGGGGGGCAGAACACTGAAGCTTTCTTT. This translates into CASSLVGGQNTEAFF. V gene TRBV7-2 combines with J gene TRBJ1-1; possible D gene TRBD1, 6 bases. This CDR3 is 15 amino acids long. The V end was cut by 1 base, the J end by 1 base, with 10 bases between. Germline-derived CDR1 and CDR2 are SGHTA and FQGNSA.

This clonotype was found many times. J is TRBJ2-7 and V is TRBV14; 8 nucleotides line up with TRBD1. V trimming: 2 bases; J trimming: 0 bases; junction bases outside the gene matches: 6. The CDR3 has 16 amino acids. Germline V CDR1 and CDR2: SGHDN, FVKESK. CDR3 in amino acids: CASSQPHGTGSYEQYF. As DNA, the CDR3 is TGTGCCAGCAGCCAACCTCACGGGACAGGCTCCTACGAGCAGTACTTC.

This clonotype was counted only a few times. The J gene is TRBJ2-7, the V gene TRBV29-1, with 8 bases lining up with TRBD1. Unmatched junction bases numbered 2, after V lost 4 bases and J lost 3 bases. The CDR3 has 12 residues. Germline lookup yields CDR1 SQVTM and CDR2 ANQGSEA. The CDR3 region has the DNA TGCAGCGTTGGACAGGGGAGCTACGAGCAGTACTTC. This gives the protein CSVGQGSYEQYF.

In this sample, this clonotype turned up many times. The chain is built from TRBV11-1 and TRBJ2-7, with 8 positions matching TRBD1. Losses at the gene ends were 8 bases for V and 5 bases for J; bases not matched to a gene: 8. The CDR3 contains 13 residues. The germline gives CDR1 SGHAT, CDR2 FQDESV (reference sequence). DNA of the CDR3: TGTGCCAGCTGCGGACAGGGAATGCACGAGCAGTACTTC. It encodes CASCGQGMHEQYF.

This clonotype was recorded a few times. The chain has TRBV10-3 and TRBJ1-4, with 9 positions matching TRBD1. The CDR3 totals 14 residues. J was trimmed by 8 bases and V by 10 bases; bases with no gene match: 11. CDR1 and CDR2 (germline): ENHRY, SYGVKD. For the CDR3, the DNA is TGTGCCACCCTCCAGACAGGGGGAAAAGAAAAACTGTTTTTT. It translates to CATLQTGGKEKLFF.

The table lists this clonotype with many counts. This chain connects TRBV9 to TRBJ2-1; 8 positions match TRBD1. This CDR3 region has 13 residues. After removal of 4 bases from V and 12 bases from J, the junction contained 9 bases not matched to a gene. The germline V gene encodes CDR1 SGDLS and CDR2 YYNGEE. Here the CDR3 reads CASSPPRGTGQFF. The CDR3 nucleotides are TGTGCCAGCAGCCCTCCCCGGGGGACAGGGCAGTTCTTC. The variable domain in full, completed from reference TRBV9 and TRBJ2-1, reads DSGVTQTPKHLITATGQRVTLRCSPRSGDLSVYWYQQSLDQGLQFLIQYYNGEERAKGNILERFSAQQFPDLHSELNLSSLELGDSALYFCASSPPRGTGQFFGPGTRLTVL.

The rearrangement links TRBV7-9 to TRBJ2-5; D call uncertain. Per the germline V gene, CDR1 is SEHNR and CDR2 is FQNEAQ (reference sequence). V was clipped by 5 bases and J by 1 base, with 11 bases between them. This CDR3 comprises 14 residues. CDR3 region: CASSTPGLQETQYF. For the CDR3, the DNA is TGTGCCAGCAGCACGCCGGGCCTCCAAGAGACCCAGTACTTC.

The chain joins TRBV18 to TRBJ2-5, with D possibly being TRBD1 or TRBD2 (6 bases each). The CDR3 is 12 residues long. Trimming stripped 2 bases from V and 9 bases from J, with 10 bases between. Per germline, CDR1 KGHSH and CDR2 LQKENI. The CDR3, as DNA: TGTGCCAGCTCACCAAACAGGGAGGCCCAGTACTTC. Protein: CASSPNREAQYF.

The table lists this clonotype with many counts. The chain combines TRBV7-2 with TRBJ2-1; 9 bases match TRBD2. From germline, CDR1 is SGHTA and CDR2 FQGNSA. The CDR3 covers 15 residues. The V and J ends lost 2 bases and 9 bases, in that order; junction bases with no gene match: 8. The CDR3 bases are TGTGCCAGCAGCTTATACGCGGGAGGGCACACTGAGCAGTTCTTC. It is translated as CASSLYAGGHTEQFF.

As to this clonotype: A single base separates this from a much larger clone, so it may be a read error. J is TRBJ2-1 and V is TRBV29-1; D is unresolved. CDR3 length: 13 amino acids. CDR1 is SQVTM and CDR2 is ANQGSEA in the germline V gene. The germline V and J ends were trimmed by 7 bases and 0 bases, with 10 bases remaining between them. The DNA for the CDR3 is TGCAGCGCTTTAAGTAGCTCCTACAATGAGCAGTTCTTC. Protein product: CSALSSSYNEQFF.

The sample holds many counts of this clonotype. The chain is built from TRBV10-3 and TRBJ2-3, with 7 nucleotides matching TRBD1. The CDR3 loop spans 14 amino acids. Trimming took 6 bases from V and 2 from J; bases not matched to a gene: 5. CDR1 and CDR2 from the germline V gene are ENHRY and SYGVKD. CDR3 bases: TGTGCCATCAGCACAGGGGATAACACAGATACGCAGTATTTT. Protein: CAISTGDNTDTQYF.

J is TRBJ1-3 and V is TRBV28; D is unresolved. CDR1 is MDHEN, CDR2 SYDVKM, per germline. Trimming left V 5 bases short and J 7 bases short, with 18 bases between. The CDR3 runs 15 residues. CDR3 coding DNA: TGTGCCAGCAGTGGTGCGGTTAGGGCCGACAACACCATATATTTT. The encoded protein is CASSGAVRADNTIYF. The variable domain in full, completed from reference TRBV28 and TRBJ1-3, reads DVKVTQSSRYLVKRTGEKVFLECVQDMDHENMFWYRQDPGLGLRLIYFSYDVKMKEKGDIPEGYSVSREKKERFSLILESASTNQTSMYLCASSGAVRADNTIYFGEGSWLTVV.